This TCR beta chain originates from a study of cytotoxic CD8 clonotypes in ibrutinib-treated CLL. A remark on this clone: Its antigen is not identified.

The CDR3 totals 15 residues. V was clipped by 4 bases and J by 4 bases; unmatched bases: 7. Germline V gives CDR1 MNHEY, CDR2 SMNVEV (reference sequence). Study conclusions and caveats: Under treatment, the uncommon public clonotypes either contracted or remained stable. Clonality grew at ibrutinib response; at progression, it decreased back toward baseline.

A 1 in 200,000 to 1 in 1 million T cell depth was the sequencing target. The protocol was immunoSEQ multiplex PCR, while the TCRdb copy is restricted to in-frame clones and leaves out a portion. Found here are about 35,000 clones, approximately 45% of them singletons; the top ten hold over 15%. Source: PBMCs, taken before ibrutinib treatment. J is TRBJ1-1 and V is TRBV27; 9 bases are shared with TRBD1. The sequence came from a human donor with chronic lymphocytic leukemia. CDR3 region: CASSSSDRGVTEAFF. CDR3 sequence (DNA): TGTGCCAGCAGTTCCTCCGACAGGGGGGTCACTGAAGCTTTCTTT.